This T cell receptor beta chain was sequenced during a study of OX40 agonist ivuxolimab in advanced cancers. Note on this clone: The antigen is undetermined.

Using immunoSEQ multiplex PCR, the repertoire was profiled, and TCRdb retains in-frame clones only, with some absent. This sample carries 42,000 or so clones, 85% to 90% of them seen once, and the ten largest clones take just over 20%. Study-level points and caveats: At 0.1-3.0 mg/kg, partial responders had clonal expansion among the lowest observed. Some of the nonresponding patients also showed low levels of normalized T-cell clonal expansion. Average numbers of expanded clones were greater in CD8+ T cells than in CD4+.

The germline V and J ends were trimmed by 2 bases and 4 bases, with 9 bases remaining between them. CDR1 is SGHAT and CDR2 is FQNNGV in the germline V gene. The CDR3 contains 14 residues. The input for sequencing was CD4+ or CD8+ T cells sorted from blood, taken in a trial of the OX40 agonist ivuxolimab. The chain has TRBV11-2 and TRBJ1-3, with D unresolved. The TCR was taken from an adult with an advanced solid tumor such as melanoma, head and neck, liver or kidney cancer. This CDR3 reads CASSLRGLGNTIYF. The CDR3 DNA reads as TGTGCCAGCAGCTTAAGAGGGTTGGGAAACACCATATATTTT.